The 18 T cell receptor beta chains below come from one sample, sequenced in a study of CD8 T cells in Susac syndrome. RNA in amounts of about 0.45 to 1 ug was reverse transcribed with random hexamers. TCRdb itself ran the immunoSEQ multiplex PCR reads through MiXCR, one entry per CDR3 protein. This table holds around 280,000 distinct CDR3 sequences, 70% to 90% found once. The sample comprised CD8+ T cells from PBMCs. The origin of the receptors is a human donor with multiple sclerosis.

The chain joins TRBV5-4 to TRBJ1-5; D gene ambiguous. The V end was cut by 4 bases, the J end by 4 bases, with 6 bases between. The germline gives CDR1 SGHNT, CDR2 YYREEE (reference sequence). The CDR3 extends over 12 amino acids. CDR3 DNA: TGTGCCAGCAGCCATGGTAATCAGCCCCAGCATTTT. The encoded protein is CASSHGNQPQHF.

The chain combines TRBV6-1 with TRBJ2-1, with D uncertain. Trimming cost V 10 bases and J 9 bases, with 28 bases left between them. The CDR3 consists of 16 residues. Germline V gene sequence: CDR1 MNHNS, CDR2 SASEGT. DNA for the CDR3: TGTGCCATCACGAGTAAGTTCTTGGTCTTATCGCCTGAGCAGTTCTTC. Translation gives CAITSKFLVLSPEQFF.

This sequence joins TRBV30 and TRBJ2-1, with D possibly TRBD2 on 6 matching bases. This CDR3 region has 15 residues. Trimming cost V 0 bases and J 7 bases, with 16 bases left between them. Germline CDR1 GTSNPN, CDR2 SVGIG (reference sequence). The CDR3 loop is CAWSVVGSVWNEQFF. The DNA of the CDR3 is TGTGCCTGGAGTGTAGTCGGGAGTGTATGGAATGAGCAGTTCTTC.

This clonotype was counted once. The chain has TRBV15 and TRBJ2-4; D may be TRBD1 (6 bases). The CDR3 is made up of 15 amino acids. The germline V gene has CDR1 LNHNV and CDR2 YYDKDF (reference sequence). The V end lost 8 bases, the J end lost 0 bases, and 14 bases lay between the germline ends. The CDR3 loop is CATSGQPAAKNIQYF. The CDR3 DNA is TGTGCCACCTCGGGACAACCCGCAGCCAAAAACATTCAGTACTTC.

The V gene is TRBV29-1, the J gene TRBJ2-3; D is possibly TRBD2 (5 bases). Trimming removed 1 base from V and 8 bases from J, with 10 bases in between. CDR1 is SQVTM, CDR2 ANQGSEA, per germline. The CDR3 has 12 amino acids. CDR3 sequence: CSVEVSGSTQYF. The CDR3 nucleotides are TGCAGCGTTGAAGTCTCGGGGAGTACGCAGTATTTT.

The genes are TRBV11-2 and TRBJ2-1; D possibly corresponds to TRBD2 (6 bases). The CDR3 loop spans 14 amino acids. CDR1 is SGHAT, CDR2 FQNNGV, per germline. The germline V and J ends were trimmed by 1 base and 6 bases, with 10 bases remaining between them. The CDR3 sequence is CASSLVRERNEQFF. For the CDR3, the DNA is TGTGCCAGCAGCTTAGTTCGGGAGCGCAATGAGCAGTTCTTC.

This rearrangement joins TRBV20-1 to TRBJ1-1, with a tentative D call TRBD1 (5 bases). CDR3 length: 12 amino acids. V shed 3 bases and J shed 4 bases, with 9 bases lying between them. Germline assignment: CDR1 DFQATT and CDR2 SNEGSKA (reference sequence). CDR3 in amino acids: CSASPGFTEAFF. Here the CDR3 DNA reads TGCAGTGCTAGCCCAGGGTTCACTGAAGCTTTCTTT.

V and J are TRBV2 and TRBJ2-3, with 8 bases that match TRBD1. The CDR3 covers 15 residues. V dropped 6 bases and J dropped 6; count of bases not matched to a gene: 11. Germline assignment: CDR1 SNHLY and CDR2 FYNNEI. The CDR3 here is CASSGRTGPLDTQYF. The DNA of the CDR3 is TGTGCCAGCAGCGGTAGGACAGGGCCATTGGATACGCAGTATTTT.

The chain links TRBV5-5 to TRBJ2-1; 8 nucleotides match TRBD2. In germline, CDR1 is SGHKS, CDR2 YYEKEE (reference sequence). V was pared by 1 base and J by 0 bases, with 6 bases of the junction left unmatched. There are 17 residues in the CDR3. The CDR3 nucleotides read TGTGCCAGCAGCTTGTGGAAGCGGGAGAGCTCCTACAATGAGCAGTTCTTC. Residues: CASSLWKRESSYNEQFF.

The chain joins TRBV20-1 to TRBJ2-7, with 12 bases lining up with TRBD2. The V gene end was trimmed by 6 bases and the J gene end by 4 bases; junction bases not matched to a gene: 4. The CDR3 covers 13 residues. Germline loops: CDR1 DFQATT, CDR2 SNEGSKA (reference sequence). In DNA form, the CDR3 reads TGCAGTGCGAGACTAGCGGGAGTTTACGAGCAGTACTTC. It translates to CSARLAGVYEQYF.

The J gene is TRBJ1-5, the V gene TRBV28; D not certain. Germline V CDR1 and CDR2: MDHEN, SYDVKM. This CDR3 is 11 amino acids long. The ends were cut back, 3 bases at V and 7 bases at J, with 4 bases in the middle. For the CDR3, the DNA is TGTGCCAGCAGTTTTCACCAGCCCCAGCATTTT. As protein: CASSFHQPQHF.

V and J are TRBV6-5 and TRBJ1-2; D not resolved. This CDR3 has 15 amino acids. The germline V and J ends were trimmed by 0 bases and 6 bases, with 14 bases remaining between them. The germline V gene encodes CDR1 MNHEY and CDR2 SVGAGI. CDR3 coding DNA: TGTGCCAGCAGTTACTCGATTCCCGTGTGGGATGGCTACACCTTC. The encoded protein is CASSYSIPVWDGYTF.

CDR3 in amino acids: CASMKEIDRGDTQYF. CDR3 in DNA: TGTGCCAGCATGAAGGAAATCGACAGGGGGGATACGCAGTATTTT. This chain connects TRBV2 to TRBJ2-3, with TRBD1 matching over 9 bases. V shed 7 bases, J shed 6 bases, and the junction held 11 bases outside the gene matches. The length of the CDR3 is 15 residues. Germline-derived CDR1 and CDR2 are SNHLY and FYNNEI.

This chain joins TRBV29-1 and TRBJ2-7, with D possibly matching TRBD1 (6 bases). Germline CDR1 SQVTM, CDR2 ANQGSEA. The CDR3 contains 14 residues. V lost 4 bases and J lost 5, with 18 bases in between. CDR3 loop: CSVVVPGVGNEQYF. In nucleotides, the CDR3 is TGCAGCGTTGTAGTCCCAGGGGTAGGGAACGAGCAGTACTTC.

The genes are TRBV24-1 and TRBJ1-2; 12 nucleotides agree with TRBD1. The CDR3 length is 12 residues. Per the germline V gene, CDR1 is KGHDR and CDR2 is SFDVKD. J lost 6 bases, V lost 12 bases, and 4 bases had no gene match. The CDR3: CAPGQGADGYTF. In DNA, the CDR3 is TGTGCCCCGGGACAGGGGGCAGATGGCTACACCTTC.

The chain couples TRBV6-5 to TRBJ1-5; D is undetermined. CDR3 length equals 14 residues. In germline, CDR1 is MNHEY, CDR2 SVGAGI. The V and J ends lost 3 bases and 4 bases respectively, with 10 bases between them. CDR3 loop: CASSYVGRNQPQHF. DNA for the CDR3: TGTGCCAGCAGTTATGTCGGTCGGAATCAGCCCCAGCATTTT.

The rearrangement uses TRBV9 and TRBJ1-2; D remains unclear. V was shortened by 0 bases and J by 4 bases, with 16 bases between the two germline ends. Per the germline V gene, CDR1 is SGDLS and CDR2 is YYNGEE. This CDR3 region has 16 residues. CDR3 residues: CASSVGGSWVSYGYTF. The CDR3 DNA reads as TGTGCCAGCAGCGTAGGGGGTTCGTGGGTCTCCTATGGCTACACCTTC.

The count of this clonotype is one. The chain combines TRBV5-6 with TRBJ1-1; D possibly corresponds to TRBD1 (6 bases). The germline CDR1 and CDR2 sequences are SGHDT and YYEEEE. Trimming pared 4 bases from V and 1 base from J, leaving 14 bases between. CDR3 length: 15 amino acids. The CDR3 bases are TGTGCCAGCAGCCGCAGGGGTGCGGGGAACACTGAAGCTTTCTTT. Residues: CASSRRGAGNTEAFF.